Below are 23 T cell receptor beta chains sequenced from a single sample in a study of CD8 T cells in Susac syndrome. After extraction with the RNeasy kit, roughly 0.5 to 1 ug of the RNA was reverse transcribed using random hexamers. TCRdb passed the immunoSEQ multiplex PCR reads through MiXCR, listing each CDR3 protein once. The profile covers about 140,000 distinct CDR3 sequences, with around 94% appearing a single time and approximately 0.3% taken by the ten largest. The sample was CD8+ T cells from PBMCs. These receptors were obtained from a human donor in good health.

The gene calls are TRBV29-1 and TRBJ2-5; 10 bases align to TRBD2. Unmatched junction bases numbered 7, after V lost 2 bases and J lost 1 base. This CDR3 has 16 amino acids. Per germline, CDR1 SQVTM and CDR2 ANQGSEA. CDR3 in DNA: TGCAGCGTTGAATTTTGGACTAGCGGTCCCCAAGAGACCCAGTACTTC. It encodes CSVEFWTSGPQETQYF. Combining the CDR3 with reference TRBV29-1 and TRBJ2-5 gives the whole variable domain SAVISQKPSRDICQRGTSLTIQCQVDSQVTMMFWYRQQPGQSLTLIATANQGSEATYESGFVIDKFPISRPNLTFSTLTVSNMSPEDSSIYLCSVEFWTSGPQETQYFGPGTRLLVL.

The rearrangement joins TRBV12-3 or TRBV12-4 to TRBJ2-3; 11 positions match TRBD2. CDR3 size: 16 residues. Trimming took 5 bases from V and 2 from J; bases not matched to a gene: 6. CDR3 sequence (DNA): TGTGCCAGCAGTCTGAGACTAGCGGGACTCACAGATACGCAGTATTTT. Protein sequence: CASSLRLAGLTDTQYF.

The CDR3 region is CASSSALAEDEQFF. DNA for the CDR3: TGTGCCAGCAGCTCTGCTCTAGCGGAGGATGAGCAGTTCTTC. The V gene is TRBV5-4, the J gene TRBJ2-1, with 7 bases matching TRBD2. This CDR3 is built from 14 residues. Germline lookup yields CDR1 SGHNT and CDR2 YYREEE (reference sequence). Germline trimming cut 3 bases from V and 8 bases from J; bases unmatched to any gene: 8. Based on the CDR3 plus reference TRBV5-4 and TRBJ2-1, the full variable domain is ETGVTQSPTHLIKTRGQQVTLRCSSQSGHNTVSWYQQALGQGPQFIFQYYREEENGRGNFPPRFSGLQFPNYSSELNVNALELDDSALYLCASSSALAEDEQFFGPGTRLTVL.

The rearrangement joins TRBV20-1 to TRBJ1-1; D might be TRBD1 (6 bases). Germline-derived CDR1 and CDR2 are DFQATT and SNEGSKA (reference sequence). Trimming left V 5 bases short and J 7 bases short, with 20 bases between. The CDR3 is 14 residues long. The CDR3 nucleotides read TGCAGTGCTCTCGGTTACCGGGACACATTTGAAGCTTTCTTT. Amino acid sequence: CSALGYRDTFEAFF.

This clonotype was counted between two and nine times. The rearrangement links TRBV30 to TRBJ2-1; D is ambiguous. Germline V gene lookup returns CDR1 GTSNPN and CDR2 SVGIG (reference sequence). V was shortened by 7 bases and J by 1 base, with 5 bases between the two germline ends. The CDR3 runs to 11 residues. This CDR3 is CALLSYNEQFF. The CDR3, as DNA: TGTGCCTTACTTTCCTACAATGAGCAGTTCTTC. Using reference TRBV30 and TRBJ2-1 for the parts outside the CDR3, the full variable domain is SQTIHQWPATLVQPVGSPLSLECTVEGTSNPNLYWYRQAAGRGLQLLFYSVGIGQISSEVPQNLSASRPQDRQFILSSKKLLLSDSGFYLCALLSYNEQFFGPGTRLTVL.

The V gene is TRBV11-2, the J gene TRBJ1-1, with a possible D match to TRBD1 (5 bases). This CDR3 contains 11 residues. Trimming removed 6 bases at V and 10 bases at J, with 12 bases between. Per germline, CDR1 SGHAT and CDR2 FQNNGV. Here the CDR3 DNA reads TGTGCCAGCAGGCTTACCGGGGGAGCTTTCTTT. Translating gives CASRLTGGAFF.

This sequence joins TRBV27 and TRBJ2-7; 9 bases map to TRBD1. After removal of 4 bases from V and 5 bases from J, the junction contained 12 bases not matched to a gene. The CDR3 is 16 residues long. Germline values: CDR1 MNHEY, CDR2 SMNVEV (reference sequence). The CDR3 sequence: CASSSDRGPPEDEQYF. DNA of the CDR3: TGTGCCAGCAGTTCGGACAGGGGACCCCCTGAGGACGAGCAGTACTTC.

In this sample, this clonotype turned up once. The chain carries TRBV27 and TRBJ2-2; a possible D gene is TRBD2 (6 bases). V was trimmed by 4 bases and J by 4 bases, leaving 13 bases between them. The CDR3 consists of 15 residues. Germline assignment: CDR1 MNHEY and CDR2 SMNVEV (reference sequence). Here the CDR3 DNA reads TGTGCCAGCAGTTCCCTGGAGGGATTCACCGGGGAGCTGTTTTTT. As protein: CASSSLEGFTGELFF.

The chain is built from TRBV30 and TRBJ2-1; D unclear. The V and J ends lost 4 bases and 2 bases respectively, with 9 bases between them. Germline lookup yields CDR1 GTSNPN and CDR2 SVGIG (reference sequence). The CDR3 extends over 13 amino acids. CDR3 in DNA: TGTGCCTGGAACCCGGCGCCCTACAATGAGCAGTTCTTC. Protein: CAWNPAPYNEQFF.

The CDR3 region has the DNA TGTGCCAGCAGTTTTCGACTAGCGGAGGGGGGCGAGCAGTTCTTC. It translates to CASSFRLAEGGEQFF. The gene calls are TRBV28 and TRBJ2-1, with 9 bases matching TRBD2. Germline assignment: CDR1 MDHEN and CDR2 SYDVKM. The CDR3 is 15 residues long. V lost 3 bases, J lost 10 bases, and 10 bases stayed unmatched.

This rearrangement joins TRBV24-1 to TRBJ1-2; 7 nucleotides align to TRBD1. CDR3 size: 14 residues. The V segment lost 2 bases and the J segment 4 bases; nucleotides outside the gene matches: 3. From germline, CDR1 is KGHDR and CDR2 SFDVKD. The CDR3 protein is CATSDWGQSYGYTF. The CDR3 nucleotides are TGTGCCACCAGTGATTGGGGACAGTCCTATGGCTACACCTTC.

The rearrangement uses TRBV14 and TRBJ2-7; D is uncertain. Per the germline V gene, CDR1 is SGHDN and CDR2 is FVKESK. The V end was cut by 4 bases, the J end by 3 bases, with 10 bases between. This CDR3 contains 13 residues. CDR3 region: CASSPTIYYEQYF. The CDR3 nucleotides are TGTGCCAGCAGCCCCACCATATACTACGAGCAGTACTTC.

The gene calls are TRBV25-1 and TRBJ1-2; D unclear. With 6 bases removed from V and 9 bases from J, the gap between germline ends came to 20 bases. The CDR3 loop spans 14 amino acids. Germline loops: CDR1 MGHDK, CDR2 SYGVNS. For the CDR3, the DNA is TGTGCCAGCAGCCCCGTGGGCAGCGGGTCTCGCTACACCTTC. It specifies CASSPVGSGSRYTF.

The gene calls are TRBV14 and TRBJ2-5; D remains unclear. Trimming stripped 0 bases from V and 2 bases from J, with 7 bases between. CDR3 size: 14 residues. CDR1 is SGHDN and CDR2 is FVKESK in the germline V gene. DNA for the CDR3: TGTGCCAGCAGCCAAGATGCCGTACAAGAGACCCAGTACTTC. Its protein is CASSQDAVQETQYF.

This chain uses TRBV29-1 with TRBJ2-7, with 7 bases identical to TRBD2. This CDR3 has 14 amino acids. V dropped 3 bases and J dropped 3; count of bases not matched to a gene: 8. Germline CDR1 and CDR2: SQVTM and ANQGSEA. The CDR3 protein is CSVDVSGRDYEQYF. CDR3 DNA: TGCAGCGTTGATGTTAGCGGGCGTGACTACGAGCAGTACTTC.

The chain links TRBV5-1 to TRBJ2-1; 7 nucleotides match TRBD2. This CDR3 contains 11 residues. The germline V gene encodes CDR1 SGHRS and CDR2 YFSETQ. After removal of 4 bases from V and 10 bases from J, the junction contained 2 bases not matched to a gene. CDR3 sequence: CASSAGREQFF. The CDR3 DNA is TGCGCCAGCAGCGCCGGGAGGGAGCAGTTCTTC.

The rearrangement links TRBV4-3 to TRBJ2-1; 11 positions agree with TRBD2. Losses at the gene ends were 4 bases for V and 2 bases for J; bases not matched to a gene: 7. The CDR3 has 17 residues. Germline V gene data show CDR1 as LGHNA and CDR2 as YSLEER. The CDR3 nucleotides are TGCGCCAGCAGCCCACTAGCGGGAGCGAGCCCCTACAATGAGCAGTTCTTC. It codes for CASSPLAGASPYNEQFF.

The gene calls are TRBV15 and TRBJ1-5; D is unresolved. Trimming shortened V by 8 bases and J by 1 base, and 12 bases separated the two germline ends. This CDR3 is 14 amino acids long. CDR1 is LNHNV, CDR2 YYDKDF, per germline (reference sequence). The CDR3: CATEVIGSNQPQHF. The CDR3 region has the DNA TGTGCCACCGAGGTGATTGGGAGCAATCAGCCCCAGCATTTT.

The chain employs TRBV4-3 and TRBJ2-3; 10 nucleotides match TRBD2. Germline assignment: CDR1 LGHNA and CDR2 YSLEER. V shed 0 bases, J shed 5 bases, and the junction held 2 bases outside the gene matches. The CDR3 is 15 amino acids. The chain's CDR3 is CASSQEAGGKDTQYF. CDR3 in DNA: TGCGCCAGCAGCCAAGAAGCGGGAGGGAAAGATACGCAGTATTTT.

V and J are TRBV7-9 and TRBJ2-1; either TRBD1 or TRBD2 may fit D (6 bases each). Trimming pared 8 bases from V and 3 bases from J, leaving 11 bases between. CDR3 size: 13 residues. Germline CDR1 reads SEHNR; CDR2 reads FQNEAQ (reference sequence). The CDR3 nucleotides are TGTGCCAGCGGGGGCGGGAACTACAATGAGCAGTTCTTC. It specifies CASGGGNYNEQFF. Combining the CDR3 with reference TRBV7-9 and TRBJ2-1 gives the whole variable domain DTGVSQNPRHKITKRGQNVTFRCDPISEHNRLYWYRQTLGQGPEFLTYFQNEAQLEKSRLLSDRFSAERPKGSFSTLEIQRTEQGDSAMYLCASGGGNYNEQFFGPGTRLTVL.

The V gene is TRBV30, the J gene TRBJ2-7, with 12 bases matching TRBD1. This CDR3 contains 12 residues. J gave up 5 bases and V 8 bases, and 4 bases lay outside the gene matches. The germline V gene encodes CDR1 GTSNPN and CDR2 SVGIG (reference sequence). Here the CDR3 reads CAGGTGGHEQYF. The CDR3 DNA sequence: TGTGCCGGAGGGACAGGGGGCCACGAGCAGTACTTC.

The chain has TRBV29-1 and TRBJ2-1; 11 bases fit TRBD2. The germline V gene encodes CDR1 SQVTM and CDR2 ANQGSEA. V was pared by 6 bases and J by 7 bases, with 5 bases of the junction left unmatched. The CDR3 has 13 residues. DNA of the CDR3: TGCAGCGTCTCTCGACTAGCGGGGAATGAGCAGTTCTTC. Translating gives CSVSRLAGNEQFF.

The genes are TRBV5-4 and TRBJ1-1; D might be TRBD1 (6 bases). Looked up from germline, CDR1 is SGHNT and CDR2 is YYREEE (reference sequence). There are 12 residues in the CDR3. V was cut by 2 bases and J by 6 bases, with 8 bases left in between. The DNA of the CDR3 is TGTGCCAGCAGCTTCGGGACACCTGAAGCTTTCTTT. Translating gives CASSFGTPEAFF.